A single TCR beta chain is shown here with its context. The data derive from a study of response to subunit inactivated influenza vaccine. V lost 3 bases and J lost 3; bases outside the gene matches: 9. The germline CDR1 and CDR2 sequences are SGHRS and YFSETQ. CDR3 size: 16 residues. TCRdb re-analysed the RT-PCR reads in MiXCR, keeping a single row per CDR3 protein. The sample has around 850,000 distinct CDR3 sequences; around 20% are singletons. The rearrangement joins TRBV5-1 to TRBJ2-3; 8 bases are a match to TRBD2. The receptor was derived from a man between 45 and 60 years old who received an inactivated influenza vaccine. The sample here was PBMCs from blood, taken more than 4 days after vaccination. The CDR3 DNA follows: TGCGCCAGCAGCTCTGGAGGCGGGGGGCGTACAGATACGCAGTATTTT. This codes for CASSSGGGGRTDTQYF.